These 7 T cell receptor beta chains came from one sample sequenced in a study of cytomegalovirus exposure and HLA in healthy donors. Primers included in the PCR were 60 Vbeta and 13 Jbeta primers. The protocol was immunoSEQ multiplex PCR, while the TCRdb copy is restricted to in-frame clones and leaves out a portion. The table shows about 200,000 clones, with approximately 80% occurring only once. The sample was PBMCs. All receptors come from a girl aged 10-17 years in good health and CMV-seronegative.

The chain combines TRBV4-2 with TRBJ1-5, with D possibly being TRBD1 (6 bases). The ends were cut back, 0 bases at V and 1 base at J, with 13 bases in the middle. The CDR3 is 17 residues long. Looked up from germline, CDR1 is LGHNA and CDR2 is YNFKEQ. The chain's CDR3 is CASSQDIRGRSNQPQHF. The CDR3 bases are TGTGCCAGCAGCCAAGATATCAGGGGAAGAAGCAATCAGCCCCAGCATTTT.

The chain links TRBV19 to TRBJ1-1; tentatively, D is TRBD1 (6 bases). V was clipped by 3 bases and J by 11 bases, with 13 bases between them. This CDR3 has 12 amino acids. Germline V lookup: CDR1 LNHDA, CDR2 SQIVND (reference sequence). CDR3 nucleotides: TGTGCCAGTAGTATGAGGCAGACAGGCGCTTTCTTT. Its translation: CASSMRQTGAFF.

The J gene is TRBJ2-1, the V gene TRBV2; D ambiguous. This CDR3 is 15 amino acids long. Trimming left V 4 bases short and J 0 bases short, with 10 bases between. Germline lookup yields CDR1 SNHLY and CDR2 FYNNEI. CDR3 in amino acids: CASSVEALSYNEQFF. The CDR3 DNA reads as TGTGCCAGCAGTGTCGAGGCGCTCTCCTACAATGAGCAGTTCTTC.

The rearrangement uses TRBV28 and TRBJ2-7; 10 positions agree with TRBD1. The junction had 15 bases not matched to a gene; V was cut back by 6 bases and J by 4 bases. The germline CDR1 and CDR2 sequences are MDHEN and SYDVKM. This CDR3 is 17 amino acids long. As DNA, the CDR3 is TGTGCCAGCAGGTTGGACCCAAAGAGGGACAGGGGTTACGAGCAGTACTTC. Its protein product is CASRLDPKRDRGYEQYF.

J is TRBJ1-1 and V is TRBV10-3; D might be TRBD1 (6 bases). The CDR3 contains 13 residues. Germline values: CDR1 ENHRY, CDR2 SYGVKD. With 11 bases removed from V and 5 bases from J, the gap between germline ends came to 18 bases. The CDR3 sequence is CAALGVGQTEAFF. Written as DNA, the CDR3 is TGTGCCGCCCTCGGGGTTGGACAGACTGAAGCTTTCTTT.

The chain is built from TRBV6-5 and TRBJ2-2; D perhaps matches TRBD1 (5 bases). The V gene lost 5 bases and the J gene lost 10 bases, with 20 bases spanning the gap. Germline V gene sequence: CDR1 MNHEY, CDR2 SVGAGI. The CDR3 covers 15 residues. The CDR3 spells CASSRTRALGEELFF. CDR3 nucleotide sequence: TGTGCCAGCAGTCGGACCAGGGCCTTAGGGGAGGAGCTGTTTTTT.

DNA for the CDR3: TGTGCCAGCTCCCCAAGGACAGGGGGTTACACAGATACGCAGTATTTT. This encodes CASSPRTGGYTDTQYF. The chain carries TRBV18 and TRBJ2-3; 10 bases agree with TRBD1. V trimming: 6 bases; J trimming: 2 bases; junction bases outside the gene matches: 8. The CDR3 has 16 amino acids. The germline gives CDR1 KGHSH, CDR2 LQKENI.